This record concerns one TCR beta chain sequence. As yet, its antigen is unknown. In germline, CDR1 is SGHAT, CDR2 FQDESV (reference sequence). J lost 7 bases, V lost 4 bases, and 13 bases had no gene match. The CDR3 consists of 19 residues. The entry originates in a study of identical twins. General study results and limits: Cross-sectional statistical analysis, not tracking of the same donors, underpinned the conclusions. Sharing of beta out-of-frame sequences by twins showed a weaker excess.

TCRdb passed the 5' RACE reads through MiXCR, listing each CDR3 protein once. This table has 240,000 or so distinct CDR3 sequences, about 10% appearing once. The TCR was taken from a man aged 45-60 years in good health. The chain combines TRBV11-1 with TRBJ2-1, with 16 nucleotides matching TRBD2. Input material: memory T cells sorted from blood. The CDR3: CASSSTWGLAGGPGNEQFF. For the CDR3, the DNA is TGTGCCAGCAGCTCCACGTGGGGACTAGCGGGAGGGCCGGGGAATGAGCAGTTCTTC.